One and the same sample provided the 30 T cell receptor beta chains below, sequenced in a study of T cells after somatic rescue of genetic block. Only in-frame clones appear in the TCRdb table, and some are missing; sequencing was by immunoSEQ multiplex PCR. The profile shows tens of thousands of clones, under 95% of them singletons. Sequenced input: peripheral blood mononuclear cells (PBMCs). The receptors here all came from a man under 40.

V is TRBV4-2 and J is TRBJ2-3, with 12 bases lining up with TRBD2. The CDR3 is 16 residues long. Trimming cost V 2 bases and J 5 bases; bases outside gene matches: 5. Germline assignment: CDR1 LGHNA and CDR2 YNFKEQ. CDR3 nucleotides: TGTGCCAGCAGCCAACTAGCGGGAGGGGATGTAGATACGCAGTATTTT. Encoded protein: CASSQLAGGDVDTQYF.

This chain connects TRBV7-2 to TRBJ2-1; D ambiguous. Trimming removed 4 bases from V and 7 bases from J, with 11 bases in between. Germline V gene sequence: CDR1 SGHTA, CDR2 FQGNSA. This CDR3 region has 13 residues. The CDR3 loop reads CASSYGFQNEQFF. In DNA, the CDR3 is TGTGCCAGCAGCTACGGGTTTCAGAATGAGCAGTTCTTC.

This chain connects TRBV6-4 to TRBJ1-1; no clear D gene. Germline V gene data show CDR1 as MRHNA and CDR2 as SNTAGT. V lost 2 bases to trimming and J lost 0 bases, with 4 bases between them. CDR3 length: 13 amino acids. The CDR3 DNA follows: TGTGCCAGCAGTGACGGTATGAACACTGAAGCTTTCTTT. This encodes CASSDGMNTEAFF.

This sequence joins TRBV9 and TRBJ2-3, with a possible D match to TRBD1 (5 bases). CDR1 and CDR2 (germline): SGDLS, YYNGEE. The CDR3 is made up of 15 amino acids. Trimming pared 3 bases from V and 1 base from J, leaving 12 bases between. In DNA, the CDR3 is TGTGCCAGCAGCGCCTCACAGGCCGGCACAGATACGCAGTATTTT. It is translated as CASSASQAGTDTQYF.

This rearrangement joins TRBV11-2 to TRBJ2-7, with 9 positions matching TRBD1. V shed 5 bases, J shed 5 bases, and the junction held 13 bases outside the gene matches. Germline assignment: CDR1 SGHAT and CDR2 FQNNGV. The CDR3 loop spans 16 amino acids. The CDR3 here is CASSRYAPTGGHEQYF. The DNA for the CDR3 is TGTGCCAGCAGCCGATACGCCCCAACAGGGGGCCACGAGCAGTACTTC.

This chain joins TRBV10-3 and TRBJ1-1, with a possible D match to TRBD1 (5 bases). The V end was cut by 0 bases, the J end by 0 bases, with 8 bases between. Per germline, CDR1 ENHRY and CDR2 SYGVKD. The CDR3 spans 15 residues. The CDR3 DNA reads TGTGCCATCAGTGAGTCCCGACAGATGAACACTGAAGCTTTCTTT. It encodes CAISESRQMNTEAFF.

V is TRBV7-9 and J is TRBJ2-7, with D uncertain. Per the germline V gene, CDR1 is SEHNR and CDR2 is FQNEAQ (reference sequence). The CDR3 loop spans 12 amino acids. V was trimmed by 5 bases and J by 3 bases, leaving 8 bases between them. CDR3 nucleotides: TGTGCCAGCAGCCGGACGGTCTACGAGCAGTACTTC. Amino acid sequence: CASSRTVYEQYF.

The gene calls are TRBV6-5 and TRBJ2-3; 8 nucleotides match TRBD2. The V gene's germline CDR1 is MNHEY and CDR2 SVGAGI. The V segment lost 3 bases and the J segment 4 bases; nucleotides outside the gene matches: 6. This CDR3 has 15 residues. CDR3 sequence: CASSYRSGISDTQYF. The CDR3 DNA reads TGTGCCAGCAGTTATCGTAGCGGGATTTCAGATACGCAGTATTTT.

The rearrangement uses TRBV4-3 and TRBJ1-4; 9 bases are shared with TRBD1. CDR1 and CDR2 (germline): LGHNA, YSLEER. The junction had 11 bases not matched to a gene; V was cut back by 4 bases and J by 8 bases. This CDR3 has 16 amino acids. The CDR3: CASSLQPQGAEEKLFF. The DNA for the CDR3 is TGCGCCAGCAGCCTTCAACCACAGGGGGCAGAGGAAAAACTGTTTTTT.

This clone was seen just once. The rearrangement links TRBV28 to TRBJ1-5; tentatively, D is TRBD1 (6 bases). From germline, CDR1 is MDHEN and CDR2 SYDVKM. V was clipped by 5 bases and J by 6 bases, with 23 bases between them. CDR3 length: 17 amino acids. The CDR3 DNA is TGTGCCAGCAGTGATCCCAAAACAGGGTTTGCTGGTCAGCCCCAGCATTTT. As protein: CASSDPKTGFAGQPQHF.

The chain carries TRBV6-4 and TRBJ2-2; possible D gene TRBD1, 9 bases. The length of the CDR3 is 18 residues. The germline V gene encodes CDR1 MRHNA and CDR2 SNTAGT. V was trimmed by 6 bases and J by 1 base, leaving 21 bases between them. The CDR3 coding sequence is TGTGCCAGCAGGGACAGGGGTGGCGGGAGGAAGAACACCGGGGAGCTGTTTTTT. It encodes CASRDRGGGRKNTGELFF.

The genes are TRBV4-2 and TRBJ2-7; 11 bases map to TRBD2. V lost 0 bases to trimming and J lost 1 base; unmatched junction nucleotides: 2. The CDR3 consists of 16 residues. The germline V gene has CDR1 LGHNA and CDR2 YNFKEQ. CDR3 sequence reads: CASSQELAGGSYEQYF. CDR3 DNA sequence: TGTGCCAGCAGCCAAGAGCTAGCGGGAGGTTCCTACGAGCAGTACTTC.

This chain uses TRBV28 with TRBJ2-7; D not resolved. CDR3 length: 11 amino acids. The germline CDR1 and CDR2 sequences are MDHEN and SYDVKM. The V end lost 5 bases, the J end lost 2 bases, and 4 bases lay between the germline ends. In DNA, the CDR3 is TGTGCCAGCAGTACCCCCTACGAGCAGTACTTC. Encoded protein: CASSTPYEQYF.

CDR3 sequence: CASSYNSYTGELFF. The CDR3 nucleotides read TGTGCCAGCAGTTACAACAGCTACACCGGGGAGCTGTTTTTT. The chain is built from TRBV6-5 and TRBJ2-2; no clear D. Germline CDR1 reads MNHEY; CDR2 reads SVGAGI. Trimming removed 2 bases at V and 3 bases at J, with 7 bases between. The CDR3 is made up of 14 amino acids.

The CDR3 nucleotides are TGTGCCAGCAGTCGCGACCAACGGGGGGGGTACTTC. Translated, it gives CASSRDQRGGYF. The chain employs TRBV2 and TRBJ2-7, with 8 bases lining up with TRBD2. The junction had 9 bases not matched to a gene; V was cut back by 5 bases and J by 12 bases. Germline-derived CDR1 and CDR2 are SNHLY and FYNNEI. This CDR3 comprises 12 residues. Full variable domain (missing parts from reference TRBV2 and TRBJ2-7): EPEVTQTPSHQVTQMGQEVILRCVPISNHLYFYWYRQILGQKVEFLVSFYNNEISEKSEIFDDQFSVERPDGSNFTLKIRSTKLEDSAMYFCASSRDQRGGYFGPGTRLTVT.

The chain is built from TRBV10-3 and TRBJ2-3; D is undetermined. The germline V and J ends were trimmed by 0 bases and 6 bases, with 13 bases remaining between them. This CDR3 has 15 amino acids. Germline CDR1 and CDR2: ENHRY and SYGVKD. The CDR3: CAISESSQRGDTQYF. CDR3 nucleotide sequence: TGTGCCATCAGTGAGTCGAGCCAGCGCGGCGATACGCAGTATTTT.

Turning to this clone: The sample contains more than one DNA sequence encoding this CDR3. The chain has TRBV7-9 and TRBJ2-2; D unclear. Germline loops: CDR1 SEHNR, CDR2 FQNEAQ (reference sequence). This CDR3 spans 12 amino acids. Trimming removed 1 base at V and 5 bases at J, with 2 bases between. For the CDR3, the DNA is TGTGCCAGCAGCTTAGGAACCGGGGAGCTGTTTTTT. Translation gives CASSLGTGELFF.

The CDR3 loop is CASSLVAFETEPFF. The CDR3 bases are TGTGCCAGCAGCTTAGTAGCCTTCGAGACAGAACCGTTCTTC. This chain joins TRBV7-9 and TRBJ2-1; possibly TRBD1 for D (5 bases). The CDR3 spans 14 residues. The V gene's germline CDR1 is SEHNR and CDR2 FQNEAQ (reference sequence). Trimming stripped 1 base from V and 15 bases from J, with 19 bases between.

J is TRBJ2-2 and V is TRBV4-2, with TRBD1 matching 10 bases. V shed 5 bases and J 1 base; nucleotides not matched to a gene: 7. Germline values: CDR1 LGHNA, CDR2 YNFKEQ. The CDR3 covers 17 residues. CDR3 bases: TGTGCCAGCAGCTACCGACAGGGGGCAGTGAACACCGGGGAGCTGTTTTTT. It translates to CASSYRQGAVNTGELFF.

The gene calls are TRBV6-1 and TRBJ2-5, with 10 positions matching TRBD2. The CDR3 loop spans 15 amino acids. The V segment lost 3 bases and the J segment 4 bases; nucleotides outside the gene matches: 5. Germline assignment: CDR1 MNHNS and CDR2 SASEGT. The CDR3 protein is CASSEVAGGTETQYF. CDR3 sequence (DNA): TGTGCCAGCAGTGAGGTAGCGGGAGGTACAGAGACCCAGTACTTC.

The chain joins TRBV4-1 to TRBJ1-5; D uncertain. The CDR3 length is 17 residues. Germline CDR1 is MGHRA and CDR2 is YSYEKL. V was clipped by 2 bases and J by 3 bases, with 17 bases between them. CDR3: CASSQRQNPALNQPQHF. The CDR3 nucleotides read TGCGCCAGCAGCCAAAGGCAAAACCCGGCTCTCAATCAGCCCCAGCATTTT.

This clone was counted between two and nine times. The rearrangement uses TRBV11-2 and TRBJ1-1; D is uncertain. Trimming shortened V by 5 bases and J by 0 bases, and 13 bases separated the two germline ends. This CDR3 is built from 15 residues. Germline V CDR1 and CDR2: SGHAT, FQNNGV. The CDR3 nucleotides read TGTGCCAGCAGCCACTTCGGGCAGCTGAACACTGAAGCTTTCTTT. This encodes CASSHFGQLNTEAFF.

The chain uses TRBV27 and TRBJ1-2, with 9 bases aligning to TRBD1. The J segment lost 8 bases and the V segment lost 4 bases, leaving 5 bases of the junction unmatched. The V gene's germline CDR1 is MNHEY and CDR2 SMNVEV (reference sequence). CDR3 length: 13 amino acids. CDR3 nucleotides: TGTGCCAGCAGTTCTGGGGACAGGGAAGGCTACACCTTC. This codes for CASSSGDREGYTF.

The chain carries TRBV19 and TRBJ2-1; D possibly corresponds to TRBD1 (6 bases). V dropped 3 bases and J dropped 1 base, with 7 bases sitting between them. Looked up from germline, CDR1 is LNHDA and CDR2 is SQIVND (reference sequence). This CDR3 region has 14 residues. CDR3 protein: CASSITGSYNEQFF. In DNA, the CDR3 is TGTGCCAGTAGTATCACAGGGTCCTACAATGAGCAGTTCTTC. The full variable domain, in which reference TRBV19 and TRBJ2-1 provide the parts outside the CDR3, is DGGITQSPKYLFRKEGQNVTLSCEQNLNHDAMYWYRQDPGQGLRLIYYSQIVNDFQKGDIAEGYSVSREKKESFPLTVTSAQKNPTAFYLCASSITGSYNEQFFGPGTRLTVL.

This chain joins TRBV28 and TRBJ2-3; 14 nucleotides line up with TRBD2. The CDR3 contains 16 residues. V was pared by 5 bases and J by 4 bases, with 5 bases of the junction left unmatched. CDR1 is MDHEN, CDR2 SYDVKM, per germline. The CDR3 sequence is CASSLGLAGVSDTQYF. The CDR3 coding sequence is TGTGCCAGCAGTCTGGGACTAGCGGGAGTATCAGATACGCAGTATTTT.

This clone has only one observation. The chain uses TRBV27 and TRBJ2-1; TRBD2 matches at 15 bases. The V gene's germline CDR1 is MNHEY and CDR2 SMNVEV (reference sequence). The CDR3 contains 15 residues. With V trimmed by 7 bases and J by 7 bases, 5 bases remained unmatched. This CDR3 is CASTPGTSGRNEQFF. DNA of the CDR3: TGTGCCAGCACCCCGGGGACTAGCGGGAGGAATGAGCAGTTCTTC.

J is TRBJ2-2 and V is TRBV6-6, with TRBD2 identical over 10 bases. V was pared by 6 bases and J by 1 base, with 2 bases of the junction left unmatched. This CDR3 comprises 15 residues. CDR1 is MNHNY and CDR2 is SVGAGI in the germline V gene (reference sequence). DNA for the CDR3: TGTGCCAGCAGCAGGACTAGCGGGAACACCGGGGAGCTGTTTTTT. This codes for CASSRTSGNTGELFF.

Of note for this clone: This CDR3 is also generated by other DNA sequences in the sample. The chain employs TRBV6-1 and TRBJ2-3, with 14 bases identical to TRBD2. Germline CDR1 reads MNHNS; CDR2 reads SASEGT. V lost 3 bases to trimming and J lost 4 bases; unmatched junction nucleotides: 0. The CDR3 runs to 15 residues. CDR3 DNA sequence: TGTGCCAGCAGTGAGACTAGCGGGGGGGCAGATACGCAGTATTTT. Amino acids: CASSETSGGADTQYF.

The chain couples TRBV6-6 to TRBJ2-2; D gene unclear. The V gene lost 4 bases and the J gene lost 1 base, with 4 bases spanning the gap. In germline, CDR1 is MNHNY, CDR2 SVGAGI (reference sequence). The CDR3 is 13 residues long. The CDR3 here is CASSLQNTGELFF. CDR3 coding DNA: TGTGCCAGCAGTTTGCAGAACACCGGGGAGCTGTTTTTT.

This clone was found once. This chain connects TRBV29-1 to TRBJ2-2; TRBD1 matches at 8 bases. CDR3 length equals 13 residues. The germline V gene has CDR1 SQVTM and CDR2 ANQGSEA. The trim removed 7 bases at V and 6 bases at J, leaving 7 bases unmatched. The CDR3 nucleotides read TGCAGCGGGAAGGACAGGGCGGCCGGGGAGCTGTTTTTT. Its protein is CSGKDRAAGELFF.